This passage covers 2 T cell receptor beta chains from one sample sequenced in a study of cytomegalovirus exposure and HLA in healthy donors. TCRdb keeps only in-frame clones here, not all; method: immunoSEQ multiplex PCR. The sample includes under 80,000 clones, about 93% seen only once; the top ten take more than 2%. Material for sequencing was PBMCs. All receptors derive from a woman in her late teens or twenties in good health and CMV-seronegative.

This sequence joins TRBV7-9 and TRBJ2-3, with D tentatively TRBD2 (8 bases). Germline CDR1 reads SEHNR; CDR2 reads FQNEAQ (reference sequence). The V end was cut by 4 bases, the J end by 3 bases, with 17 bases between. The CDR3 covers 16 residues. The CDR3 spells CASSYQGGGRTDTQYF. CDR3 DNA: TGTGCCAGCAGCTATCAGGGGGGCGGGAGGACAGATACGCAGTATTTT.

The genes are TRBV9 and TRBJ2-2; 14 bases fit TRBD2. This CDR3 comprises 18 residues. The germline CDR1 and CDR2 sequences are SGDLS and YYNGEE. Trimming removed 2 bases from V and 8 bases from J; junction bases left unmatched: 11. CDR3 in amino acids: CASSVQLGTSGRPGELFF. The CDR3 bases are TGTGCCAGCAGCGTTCAACTCGGGACTAGCGGGAGACCGGGGGAGCTGTTTTTT.